This T cell receptor beta chain was recovered during a study of blood T cells in healthy people across ages. After removal of 4 bases from V and 6 bases from J, the junction contained 5 bases not matched to a gene. The V gene's germline CDR1 is SEHNR and CDR2 FQNEAQ (reference sequence). The CDR3 is 14 residues long. With a J-beta primer mix and a sample-barcoded 5' primer, a second PCR ran 7 to 11 cycles. TCRdb redid the calling of the 5' RACE reads with MiXCR, one entry per CDR3 protein. The sample shows about 800,000 distinct CDR3 sequences, 20% to 25% of them seen only once. Another study also made use of these data, one on T cells of mothers and their children.

The specimen sequenced was blood. The sequence was collected from a boy aged 10-17 years in good health. The V and J genes are TRBV7-9 and TRBJ1-1; 10 nucleotides match TRBD1. The CDR3: CASSSDRGLPEAFF. In nucleotides, the CDR3 is TGTGCCAGCAGCTCCGACAGGGGGCTACCTGAAGCTTTCTTT.